This TCR beta chain was observed in a study of blood T cell repertoires in COVID-19. Background on the study: From T cells, B-cell-depleted T cells, or PBMCs came the material, which was cDNA or gDNA.

Study processing details: Cell counts per sample came from amplifying reference gene primers. The table came from immunoSEQ multiplex PCR; TCRdb's copy has only in-frame clones and leaves some out. Clone size and the V and J calls come from that table; the DNA yielded D and trimming. The sample yields around 50,000 clones, 85% seen once. V dropped 2 bases and J dropped 8 bases, with 4 bases sitting between them. This CDR3 region has 10 residues. Germline V gene data show CDR1 as MDHEN and CDR2 as SYDVKM. The TCR sequence derives from a man in his forties with active COVID-19. This chain joins TRBV28 and TRBJ2-7, with no clear D. The sequenced sample consisted of peripheral blood. The DNA of the CDR3 is TGTGCCAGCAGTTTAGAGAAGCAGTACTTC. Protein: CASSLEKQYF.